The 30 T cell receptor beta chains below were found in one sample sequenced in a study of T cell responses to AZD1222 COVID-19 vaccine. Using immunoSEQ multiplex PCR, the repertoire was profiled, and TCRdb retains in-frame clones only, with some absent. The sample lists around 100,000 clones, approximately 88% occurring once. Material: peripheral blood, obtained on day 0 of AZD1222 vaccination. The source of these receptors is an adult in good health.

J is TRBJ2-2 and V is TRBV19; possibly TRBD1 for D (5 bases). Germline values: CDR1 LNHDA, CDR2 SQIVND (reference sequence). V gave up 3 bases and J gave up 0 bases, with 11 bases separating them. CDR3 length equals 16 residues. The CDR3, as DNA: TGTGCCAGTAGTATGGGGCAGGCAACGAACACCGGGGAGCTGTTTTTT. Encoded protein: CASSMGQATNTGELFF.

This chain uses TRBV6-5 with TRBJ2-1; D gene unclear. The CDR3 extends over 15 amino acids. V was cut by 2 bases and J by 2 bases, with 10 bases left in between. Germline V gives CDR1 MNHEY, CDR2 SVGAGI. The CDR3 nucleotides read TGTGCCAGCAGTTACGAATACCAAACCTACAATGAGCAGTTCTTC. This codes for CASSYEYQTYNEQFF.

The rearrangement links TRBV19 to TRBJ1-5, with 9 nucleotides matching TRBD1. The germline V gene encodes CDR1 LNHDA and CDR2 SQIVND (reference sequence). The CDR3 is 15 amino acids. The V segment lost 4 bases and the J segment 4 bases; nucleotides outside the gene matches: 5. In DNA, the CDR3 is TGTGCCAGTAGTACGGGACAGGGTTGGAATCAGCCCCAGCATTTT. Its protein is CASSTGQGWNQPQHF.

This clone showed up just a few times. The chain uses TRBV19 and TRBJ1-5; 7 bases fit TRBD1. The J segment lost 2 bases and the V segment lost 6 bases, leaving 7 bases of the junction unmatched. The CDR3 extends over 15 amino acids. Germline CDR1 is LNHDA and CDR2 is SQIVND (reference sequence). CDR3 coding DNA: TGTGCCAGTAGGAGAGACAGGGAACGCAATCAGCCCCAGCATTTT. Protein: CASRRDRERNQPQHF.

The chain recombines TRBV6-2 or TRBV6-3 with TRBJ1-5; D perhaps matches TRBD1 (6 bases). V was shortened by 4 bases and J by 7 bases, with 8 bases between the two germline ends. In germline, CDR1 is MNHEY, CDR2 SVGEGT. The CDR3 runs to 12 residues. CDR3 DNA: TGTGCCAGCAGTTCCGGACAGCAGCCCCAGCATTTT. Translated, it gives CASSSGQQPQHF.

The chain joins TRBV28 to TRBJ2-7, with D perhaps TRBD1 (5 bases). CDR1 is MDHEN, CDR2 SYDVKM, per germline. V shed 3 bases and J shed 6 bases, with 12 bases lying between them. This CDR3 region has 13 residues. CDR3 coding DNA: TGTGCCAGCAGTTTGGAGACAGTGGGCGAGCAGTACTTC. This codes for CASSLETVGEQYF.

The V gene is TRBV28, the J gene TRBJ2-7, with a possible D match to TRBD1 (5 bases). V was pared by 3 bases and J by 5 bases, with 17 bases between. This CDR3 has 15 residues. CDR1 MDHEN and CDR2 SYDVKM come from the germline V gene. The CDR3 loop reads CASSLRRQPLDEQYF. For the CDR3, the DNA is TGTGCCAGCAGTTTGCGAAGACAGCCCCTGGACGAGCAGTACTTC.

The genes are TRBV6-6 and TRBJ1-1; 8 bases are shared with TRBD1. CDR1 MNHNY and CDR2 SVGAGI come from the germline V gene (reference sequence). The CDR3 is 16 amino acids. Trimming took 8 bases from V and 0 from J; bases not matched to a gene: 11. CDR3 amino acids: CASRQARRGLNTEAFF. CDR3 coding DNA: TGTGCCAGCCGACAGGCCCGCAGGGGGCTGAACACTGAAGCTTTCTTT.

The chain uses TRBV2 and TRBJ1-2; D might be TRBD1 (5 bases). Looked up from germline, CDR1 is SNHLY and CDR2 is FYNNEI. The CDR3 length is 14 residues. The V end was cut by 3 bases, the J end by 4 bases, with 12 bases between. CDR3: CASSDQGGAYGYTF. Here the CDR3 DNA reads TGTGCCAGCAGTGATCAGGGCGGGGCCTATGGCTACACCTTC.

There are a few counts of this clone. The rearrangement joins TRBV7-2 to TRBJ1-2; D is uncertain. The CDR3 extends over 14 amino acids. V shed 1 base and J shed 5 bases, with 11 bases lying between them. Germline CDR1 and CDR2: SGHTA and FQGNSA. The CDR3 DNA sequence: TGTGCCAGCAGCTTAGTTGCGGATATTTATGGCTACACCTTC. Translated: CASSLVADIYGYTF.

This clone was counted once. The chain is built from TRBV29-1 and TRBJ1-2, with no clear D. Trimming removed 3 bases from V and 7 bases from J, with 3 bases in between. Germline CDR1 and CDR2: SQVTM and ANQGSEA. The CDR3 has 9 amino acids. The CDR3 bases are TGCAGCGTTGATTTTGGCTACACCTTC. This gives the protein CSVDFGYTF. The full variable domain, its missing parts supplied by reference TRBV29-1 and TRBJ1-2, is SAVISQKPSRDICQRGTSLTIQCQVDSQVTMMFWYRQQPGQSLTLIATANQGSEATYESGFVIDKFPISRPNLTFSTLTVSNMSPEDSSIYLCSVDFGYTFGSGTRLTVV.

The genes are TRBV18 and TRBJ1-3, with D uncertain. The germline V gene has CDR1 KGHSH and CDR2 LQKENI. The ends were cut back, 3 bases at V and 4 bases at J, with 10 bases in the middle. This CDR3 is 14 amino acids long. CDR3 sequence (DNA): TGTGCCAGCTCACCCGCCATTTCGGGAAACACCATATATTTT. This encodes CASSPAISGNTIYF.

This chain joins TRBV11-2 and TRBJ2-2; 7 bases fit TRBD2. The CDR3 totals 14 residues. Germline V lookup: CDR1 SGHAT, CDR2 FQNNGV. V trimming: 6 bases; J trimming: 5 bases; junction bases outside the gene matches: 6. Here the CDR3 reads CASRFLAVTGELFF. For the CDR3, the DNA is TGTGCCAGCAGGTTCCTAGCGGTGACCGGGGAGCTGTTTTTT.

This clone has a single count. CDR3 DNA: TGTGCCAGCAGTGAATTCCAGTTGGAAAAACTGTTTTTT. Translation: CASSEFQLEKLFF. The chain carries TRBV25-1 and TRBJ1-4; D not resolved. The V end was cut by 1 base, the J end by 8 bases, with 8 bases between. The CDR3 sequence is 13 residues long. Germline CDR1 reads MGHDK; CDR2 reads SYGVNS.

The rearrangement joins TRBV24-1 to TRBJ2-1; 8 bases agree with TRBD1. V shed 4 bases and J 7 bases; nucleotides not matched to a gene: 14. The germline CDR1 and CDR2 sequences are KGHDR and SFDVKD. The CDR3 consists of 17 residues. CDR3 sequence reads: CATSDPLGQGAGNEQFF. CDR3 bases: TGTGCCACCAGTGACCCCCTAGGGCAGGGGGCTGGGAATGAGCAGTTCTTC.

This chain links TRBV10-1 with TRBJ2-1, with 13 positions matching TRBD2. Germline CDR1 and CDR2: WNHNN and SYGVQD (reference sequence). Unmatched junction bases numbered 8, after V lost 6 bases and J lost 0 bases. The CDR3 has 18 residues. CDR3 in DNA: TGCGCCAGCAGCGACAGGACTAGCGGGAGCCACTCCTACAATGAGCAGTTCTTC. It specifies CASSDRTSGSHSYNEQFF.

The rearrangement joins TRBV28 to TRBJ1-4, with D perhaps matching TRBD1 (6 bases). CDR3 length equals 16 residues. The V gene's germline CDR1 is MDHEN and CDR2 SYDVKM. The V gene lost 10 bases and the J gene lost 0 bases, with 18 bases spanning the gap. CDR3 in amino acids: CATQTGQFATNEKLFF. The CDR3 nucleotides read TGTGCCACGCAAACCGGACAGTTCGCAACTAATGAAAAACTGTTTTTT.

The sample holds one count of this clone. CDR3 sequence: CASSFLRHEQFF. The CDR3 nucleotides are TGTGCCAGCAGCTTTCTTCGGCATGAGCAGTTCTTC. The rearrangement joins TRBV5-6 to TRBJ2-1; D unresolved. V was cut by 2 bases and J by 8 bases, with 8 bases left in between. CDR3 length: 12 residues. Germline CDR1 is SGHDT and CDR2 is YYEEEE. Variable domain in full (rest from reference TRBV5-6 and TRBJ2-1): DAGVTQSPTHLIKTRGQQVTLRCSPKSGHDTVSWYQQALGQGPQFIFQYYEEEERQRGNFPDRFSGHQFPNYSSELNVNALLLGDSALYLCASSFLRHEQFFGPGTRLTVL.

This CDR3 reads CASSPTSGGSYNEQFF. The CDR3 nucleotides read TGTGCCAGCAGTCCAACTAGCGGGGGGTCCTACAATGAGCAGTTCTTC. The chain uses TRBV6-4 and TRBJ2-1; 12 nucleotides align to TRBD2. The length of the CDR3 is 16 residues. V was pared by 5 bases and J by 1 base, with 3 bases of the junction left unmatched. Germline V gives CDR1 MRHNA, CDR2 SNTAGT.

This sequence joins TRBV19 and TRBJ1-1; tentatively, D is TRBD1 (5 bases). Trimming left V 3 bases short and J 0 bases short, with 8 bases between. This CDR3 is 14 amino acids long. Germline-derived CDR1 and CDR2 are LNHDA and SQIVND (reference sequence). CDR3 in amino acids: CASSIGGVNTEAFF. The CDR3 DNA reads as TGTGCCAGTAGTATCGGGGGGGTGAACACTGAAGCTTTCTTT.

The gene calls are TRBV14 and TRBJ1-1; weak D call: TRBD1 (5 bases). Trimming stripped 4 bases from V and 1 base from J, with 7 bases between. Germline CDR1 is SGHDN and CDR2 is FVKESK. The CDR3 has 13 residues. Written as DNA, the CDR3 is TGTGCCAGCAGCCGAGACAGGAACACTGAAGCTTTCTTT. It encodes CASSRDRNTEAFF.

This sequence joins TRBV7-6 and TRBJ1-5, with 8 bases aligning to TRBD1. V shed 5 bases, J shed 1 base, and the junction held 10 bases outside the gene matches. The CDR3 totals 17 residues. CDR1 and CDR2 (germline): SGHVS, FNYEAQ. The CDR3 loop is CASSELGTGRSNQPQHF. The CDR3 DNA sequence: TGTGCCAGCAGCGAACTGGGGACAGGACGAAGCAATCAGCCCCAGCATTTT. Full variable domain (missing parts from reference TRBV7-6 and TRBJ1-5): GAGVSQSPRYKVTKRGQDVALRCDPISGHVSLYWYRQALGQGPEFLTYFNYEAQQDKSGLPNDRFSAERPEGSISTLTIQRTEQRDSAMYRCASSELGTGRSNQPQHFGDGTRLSIL.

J is TRBJ2-5 and V is TRBV14; a possible D gene is TRBD2 (6 bases). The V and J ends lost 1 base and 2 bases respectively, with 14 bases between them. Germline CDR1 reads SGHDN; CDR2 reads FVKESK. This CDR3 is built from 16 residues. The CDR3 sequence is CASSQGGTGSQETQYF. The CDR3 nucleotides read TGTGCCAGCAGCCAAGGGGGGACCGGGAGTCAAGAGACCCAGTACTTC.

J is TRBJ1-2 and V is TRBV7-9, with D possibly matching TRBD1 (5 bases). The CDR3 is 11 amino acids. Trimming shortened V by 4 bases and J by 9 bases, and 9 bases separated the two germline ends. From germline, CDR1 is SEHNR and CDR2 FQNEAQ (reference sequence). Written as DNA, the CDR3 is TGTGCCAGCAGCTATACAGGAAGCTACACCTTC. Its translation is CASSYTGSYTF. The variable domain in full, with the rest retrieved from reference TRBV7-9 and TRBJ1-2, is DTGVSQNPRHKITKRGQNVTFRCDPISEHNRLYWYRQTLGQGPEFLTYFQNEAQLEKSRLLSDRFSAERPKGSFSTLEIQRTEQGDSAMYLCASSYTGSYTFGSGTRLTVV.

V gene TRBV4-3 combines with J gene TRBJ1-6; D might be TRBD1 (5 bases). Germline V gene data show CDR1 as LGHNA and CDR2 as YSLEER. The CDR3 is 15 residues long. Trimming removed 1 base from V and 7 bases from J, with 11 bases in between. The CDR3 spells CASSQARGGNSPLHF. Written as DNA, the CDR3 is TGCGCCAGCAGCCAAGCCCGTGGGGGGAATTCACCCCTCCACTTT.

The chain links TRBV28 to TRBJ1-1; D gene ambiguous. V shed 2 bases and J shed 14 bases, with 12 bases lying between them. There are 11 residues in the CDR3. CDR1 MDHEN and CDR2 SYDVKM come from the germline V gene. CDR3 nucleotide sequence: TGTGCCAGCAGTTTAAGTTTCCTTCCGTTCTTT. Translating it yields CASSLSFLPFF. The full variable domain, completed using reference TRBV28 and TRBJ1-1, is DVKVTQSSRYLVKRTGEKVFLECVQDMDHENMFWYRQDPGLGLRLIYFSYDVKMKEKGDIPEGYSVSREKKERFSLILESASTNQTSMYLCASSLSFLPFFGQGTRLTVV.

The chain has TRBV7-2 and TRBJ2-5; D might be TRBD2 (5 bases). Deletions cut 7 bases from V and 5 bases from J, with 8 bases between. The CDR3 is made up of 11 amino acids. CDR1 and CDR2 (germline): SGHTA, FQGNSA. The CDR3 sequence is CASNRGETQYF. CDR3 sequence (DNA): TGTGCCAGCAATAGAGGGGAGACCCAGTACTTC.

This clone was detected once. The chain is built from TRBV2 and TRBJ1-1; D is unresolved. The CDR3 has 13 amino acids. CDR1 and CDR2 (germline): SNHLY, FYNNEI. With 4 bases removed from V and 4 bases from J, the gap between germline ends came to 10 bases. The CDR3 DNA reads TGTGCCAGCAGTGGCACAAGAAGCACTGAAGCTTTCTTT. Its protein is CASSGTRSTEAFF. The full variable domain, completed using reference TRBV2 and TRBJ1-1, is EPEVTQTPSHQVTQMGQEVILRCVPISNHLYFYWYRQILGQKVEFLVSFYNNEISEKSEIFDDQFSVERPDGSNFTLKIRSTKLEDSAMYFCASSGTRSTEAFFGQGTRLTVV.

V is TRBV5-5 and J is TRBJ1-5; D unclear. V was cut by 3 bases and J by 7 bases, with 11 bases left in between. The length of the CDR3 is 13 residues. The V gene's germline CDR1 is SGHKS and CDR2 YYEKEE (reference sequence). Here the CDR3 DNA reads TGTGCCAGCAGCTCAGCAACAGCCCAGCCCCAGCATTTT. This translates into CASSSATAQPQHF.

This chain uses TRBV5-1 with TRBJ2-1; D is undetermined. The germline V and J ends were trimmed by 0 bases and 6 bases, with 10 bases remaining between them. The CDR3 runs 14 residues. Germline lookup yields CDR1 SGHRS and CDR2 YFSETQ. The CDR3 coding sequence is TGCGCCAGCAGCTTGGCCGGGCCTCCCAATGAGCAGTTCTTC. Its translation is CASSLAGPPNEQFF.